This TCR beta chain is drawn from a study of blood T cell repertoires in COVID-19. Overall study context: PBMCs, B-cell-depleted T cells, or T cells were the source of the cDNA or gDNA that made up the material.

The protocol was immunoSEQ multiplex PCR, while the TCRdb copy is restricted to in-frame clones and leaves out a portion. This table holds approximately 140,000 clones, 70% to 90% found once. V gave up 7 bases and J gave up 1 base, with 14 bases separating them. This CDR3 contains 15 residues. Germline V gene data show CDR1 as SGHNT and CDR2 as YYREEE (reference sequence). The material sequenced was peripheral blood. The chain recombines TRBV5-4 with TRBJ2-2; maybe TRBD2 (7 bases). The TCR was taken from a woman in her sixties or seventies with COVID-19, enrolled during active disease. CDR3 amino acids: CASFTGGLNTGELFF. The CDR3 DNA reads TGTGCCAGCTTCACGGGGGGCCTGAACACCGGGGAGCTGTTTTTT.